These 18 T cell receptor beta chains originate from one sample sequenced in a study of cytomegalovirus exposure and HLA in healthy donors. Researchers ran the PCR with 60 Vbeta and 13 Jbeta primers. The table came from immunoSEQ multiplex PCR; TCRdb's copy has only in-frame clones and leaves some out. This sample has roughly 150,000 clones, with nearly 70% found just once. The sequencing sample was made of PBMCs. Receptor source: a man aged 25 to 40 in good health and CMV-seropositive.

The chain has TRBV15 and TRBJ2-5, with D possibly TRBD1 on 6 matching bases. This CDR3 has 15 residues. V lost 0 bases and J 5 bases, leaving 13 bases between the germline ends. Germline V gene data show CDR1 as LNHNV and CDR2 as YYDKDF (reference sequence). The CDR3 reads CATSRDEGVWETQYF. CDR3 coding DNA: TGTGCCACCAGCAGAGATGAGGGGGTGTGGGAGACCCAGTACTTC. Full variable domain (rest looked up from reference TRBV15 and TRBJ2-5): DAMVIQNPRYQVTQFGKPVTLSCSQTLNHNVMYWYQQKSSQAPKLLFHYYDKDFNNEADTPDNFQSRRPNTSFCFLDIRSPGLGDTAMYLCATSRDEGVWETQYFGPGTRLLVL.

The chain couples TRBV28 to TRBJ1-4, with D maybe TRBD1 (6 bases). Trimming cost V 2 bases and J 6 bases, with 13 bases left between them. CDR3 size: 15 residues. Germline V lookup: CDR1 MDHEN, CDR2 SYDVKM. CDR3 in amino acids: CASSLSWEGDEKLFF. The CDR3 nucleotides are TGTGCCAGCAGTTTAAGTTGGGAGGGGGATGAAAAACTGTTTTTT.

V is TRBV28 and J is TRBJ1-1, with a tentative D call TRBD1 (5 bases). Between the trimmed V and J ends, which lost 6 bases and 10 bases, there was a span of 18 bases. Germline V gene lookup returns CDR1 MDHEN and CDR2 SYDVKM. The CDR3 runs to 13 residues. In DNA, the CDR3 is TGTGCCAGCAGATTTCGGGTGCGGGGGAGAGCTTTCTTT. Residues: CASRFRVRGRAFF.

V and J are TRBV19 and TRBJ1-1, with 12 bases aligning to TRBD1. The CDR3 contains 14 residues. After removal of 4 bases from V and 6 bases from J, the junction contained 3 bases not matched to a gene. Germline V gene lookup returns CDR1 LNHDA and CDR2 SQIVND (reference sequence). The CDR3 DNA reads TGTGCCAGTAGTAGGGACAGGGGGCTTCCTGAAGCTTTCTTT. The encoded protein is CASSRDRGLPEAFF.

The V gene is TRBV7-9, the J gene TRBJ2-3; 9 bases match TRBD1. Trimming removed 5 bases from V and 4 bases from J; junction bases left unmatched: 7. The CDR3 has 15 residues. Germline CDR1 is SEHNR and CDR2 is FQNEAQ (reference sequence). The CDR3 loop reads CASSQDRGVADTQYF. In DNA form, the CDR3 reads TGTGCCAGCAGCCAGGACAGGGGCGTCGCAGATACGCAGTATTTT.

This clone was seen only a few times. This chain joins TRBV30 and TRBJ2-2; 7 positions match TRBD1. Germline lookup yields CDR1 GTSNPN and CDR2 SVGIG (reference sequence). The CDR3 consists of 15 residues. Trimming removed 7 bases from V and 5 bases from J; junction bases left unmatched: 13. The CDR3 sequence: CASRQGPSSTGELFF. Written as DNA, the CDR3 is TGTGCCTCGAGACAGGGCCCATCTAGTACCGGGGAGCTGTTTTTT.

The CDR3 sequence is CASSISQQETQYF. As DNA, the CDR3 is TGTGCCAGTAGTATTAGCCAGCAAGAGACCCAGTACTTC. The gene calls are TRBV19 and TRBJ2-5; unclear D gene. This CDR3 has 13 residues. V dropped 3 bases and J dropped 2 bases, with 7 bases sitting between them. CDR1 and CDR2 (germline): LNHDA, SQIVND (reference sequence).

This chain links TRBV7-6 with TRBJ2-1; 7 bases map to TRBD2. This CDR3 is built from 17 residues. Trimming removed 4 bases from V and 0 bases from J; junction bases left unmatched: 9. Germline-derived CDR1 and CDR2 are SGHVS and FNYEAQ. CDR3 sequence reads: CASSSSSGATSYNEQFF. CDR3 nucleotides: TGTGCCAGCAGCTCCTCTAGCGGAGCTACCTCCTACAATGAGCAGTTCTTC.

This chain links TRBV5-1 with TRBJ2-1, with 10 positions matching TRBD1. Germline CDR1 SGHRS, CDR2 YFSETQ. The V and J ends lost 6 bases and 6 bases, in that order; junction bases with no gene match: 9. The CDR3 contains 15 residues. CDR3 sequence: CASTLTGGFSNEQFF. The CDR3 DNA reads TGCGCCAGCACACTGACAGGGGGCTTTAGCAATGAGCAGTTCTTC.

The V call is TRBV30, the J call TRBJ2-1, with TRBD2 as a possible D gene (5 bases). Per the germline V gene, CDR1 is GTSNPN and CDR2 is SVGIG (reference sequence). The CDR3 spans 12 residues. V was trimmed by 8 bases and J by 2 bases, leaving 10 bases between them. CDR3: CAGGATYNEQFF. Here the CDR3 DNA reads TGTGCCGGAGGCGCCACCTACAATGAGCAGTTCTTC. Full variable domain (remainder filled in from reference TRBV30 and TRBJ2-1): SQTIHQWPATLVQPVGSPLSLECTVEGTSNPNLYWYRQAAGRGLQLLFYSVGIGQISSEVPQNLSASRPQDRQFILSSKKLLLSDSGFYLCAGGATYNEQFFGPGTRLTVL.

This rearrangement joins TRBV7-3 to TRBJ1-2, with a tentative D call TRBD1 (6 bases). The germline gives CDR1 SGHTA, CDR2 FQGTGA. This CDR3 has 15 amino acids. V was trimmed by 8 bases and J by 4 bases, leaving 20 bases between them. The CDR3 nucleotides are TGTGCCAGCCAACCTGGGGGGGCCCAACGCTATGGCTACACCTTC. Translating it yields CASQPGGAQRYGYTF.

The chain combines TRBV30 with TRBJ1-1, with 7 bases aligning to TRBD1. The J segment lost 11 bases and the V segment lost 1 base, leaving 7 bases of the junction unmatched. This CDR3 is 12 amino acids long. CDR1 and CDR2 from the germline V gene are GTSNPN and SVGIG (reference sequence). The CDR3 spells CAWSADRVLAFF. CDR3 DNA sequence: TGTGCCTGGAGTGCCGACAGGGTTCTGGCTTTCTTT.

The rearrangement links TRBV7-6 to TRBJ2-7; D ambiguous. V gave up 5 bases and J gave up 3 bases, with 8 bases separating them. This CDR3 has 12 residues. From germline, CDR1 is SGHVS and CDR2 FNYEAQ. Here the CDR3 DNA reads TGTGCCAGCAGCCATAGTGTCTACGAGCAGTACTTC. Residues: CASSHSVYEQYF.

The chain combines TRBV5-4 with TRBJ1-1; tentative D call: TRBD1 (5 bases). Germline-derived CDR1 and CDR2 are SGHNT and YYREEE (reference sequence). The CDR3 extends over 13 amino acids. V lost 4 bases, J lost 5 bases, and 12 bases lay in between. The CDR3 protein is CASSPGGVTEAFF. In DNA, the CDR3 is TGTGCCAGCAGCCCTGGAGGGGTAACTGAAGCTTTCTTT.

J is TRBJ1-4 and V is TRBV5-6; a possible D gene is TRBD1 (6 bases). The CDR3 runs 18 residues. Germline values: CDR1 SGHDT, CDR2 YYEEEE. V lost 2 bases, J lost 0 bases, and 17 bases lay in between. CDR3 nucleotides: TGTGCCAGCAGCTTAATTCCAGGGGCGGGTTCAACTAATGAAAAACTGTTTTTT. This encodes CASSLIPGAGSTNEKLFF.

V and J are TRBV11-3 and TRBJ2-1; 9 bases fit TRBD2. The V gene end was trimmed by 5 bases and the J gene end by 9 bases; junction bases not matched to a gene: 8. The CDR3 totals 14 residues. Germline V gene data show CDR1 as SGHNT and CDR2 as YENEEA. CDR3 in DNA: TGTGCCAGCAGCCCCCTGGCGGGAGGGGGTGAGCAGTTCTTC. This translates into CASSPLAGGGEQFF.

The chain is built from TRBV6-1 and TRBJ1-4; TRBD1 agrees at 7 bases. The germline gives CDR1 MNHNS, CDR2 SASEGT. With V trimmed by 5 bases and J by 5 bases, 5 bases remained unmatched. There are 14 residues in the CDR3. The CDR3 sequence is CASSPRQGNEKLFF. The CDR3 DNA follows: TGTGCCAGCAGTCCGAGACAGGGCAATGAAAAACTGTTTTTT.

The CDR3: CAISSGQGWYEQYF. The CDR3 DNA is TGTGCCATCAGCTCTGGGCAGGGGTGGTACGAGCAGTACTTC. The chain is built from TRBV10-3 and TRBJ2-7; tentatively, D is TRBD1 (6 bases). From germline, CDR1 is ENHRY and CDR2 SYGVKD. The length of the CDR3 is 14 residues. V shed 6 bases and J shed 4 bases, with 16 bases lying between them.